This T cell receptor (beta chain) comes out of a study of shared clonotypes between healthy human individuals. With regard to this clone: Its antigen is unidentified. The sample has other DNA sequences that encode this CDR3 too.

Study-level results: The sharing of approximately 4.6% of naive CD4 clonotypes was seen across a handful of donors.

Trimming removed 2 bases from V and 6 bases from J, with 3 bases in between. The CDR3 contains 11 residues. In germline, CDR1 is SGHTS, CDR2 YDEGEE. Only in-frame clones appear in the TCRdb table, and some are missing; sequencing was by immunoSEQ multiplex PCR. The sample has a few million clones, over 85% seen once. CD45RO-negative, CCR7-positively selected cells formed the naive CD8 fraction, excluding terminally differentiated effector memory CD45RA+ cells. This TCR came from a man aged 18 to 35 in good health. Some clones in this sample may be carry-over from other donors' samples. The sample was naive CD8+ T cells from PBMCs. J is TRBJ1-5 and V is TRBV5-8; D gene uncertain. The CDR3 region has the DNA TGTGCCAGCAGCTTATTTCAGCCCCAGCATTTT. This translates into CASSLFQPQHF.